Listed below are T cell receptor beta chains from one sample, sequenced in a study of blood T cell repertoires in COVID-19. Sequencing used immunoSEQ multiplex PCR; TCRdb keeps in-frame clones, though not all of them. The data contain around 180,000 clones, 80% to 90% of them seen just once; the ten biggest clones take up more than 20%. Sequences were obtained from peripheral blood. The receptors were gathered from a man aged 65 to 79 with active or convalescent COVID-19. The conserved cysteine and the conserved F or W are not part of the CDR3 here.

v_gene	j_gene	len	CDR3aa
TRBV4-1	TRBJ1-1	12	ASSPQVMNTEAF
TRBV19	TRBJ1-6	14	ASKTGGSSYNSPLH
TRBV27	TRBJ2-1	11	ASGEFYRSEQF
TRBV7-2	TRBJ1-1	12	ASSLRSPNTEAF
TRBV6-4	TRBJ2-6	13	ASSAEYSGANVLT
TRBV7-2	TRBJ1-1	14	ASSLYTGLLNTEAF
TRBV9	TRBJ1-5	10	ASGGEGQPQH
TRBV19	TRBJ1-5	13	ASSGDRGLNQPQH
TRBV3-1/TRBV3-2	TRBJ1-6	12	ASSQAGVNSPLH
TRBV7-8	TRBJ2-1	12	ASSLGTSLNEQF
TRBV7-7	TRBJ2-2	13	ASSSGSQGTGELF
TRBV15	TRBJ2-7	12	ATSRRGSSYEQY
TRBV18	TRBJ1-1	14	ASSRAGPGGNTEAF
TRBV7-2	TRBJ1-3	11	ASSREAGNTIY
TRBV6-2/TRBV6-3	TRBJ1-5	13	ASSYQQPNSGPQH
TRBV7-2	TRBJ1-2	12	ASSLERINYGYT
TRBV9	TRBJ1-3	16	ASSVAGQGSLSGNTIY
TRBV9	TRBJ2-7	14	ASSAPPDGHYYEQY
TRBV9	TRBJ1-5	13	ASSVGSGQGTPQH
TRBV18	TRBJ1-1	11	ASSPPGQGEAF
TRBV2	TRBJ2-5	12	ASSEAGKEETQY
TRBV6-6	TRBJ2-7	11	ASSYRGYYEQY
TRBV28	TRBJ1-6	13	ASSPVPGSGSPLH
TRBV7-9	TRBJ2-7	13	ASSLRAVGPDEQY
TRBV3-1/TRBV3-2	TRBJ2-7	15	ASSRTRGGRSSYEQY
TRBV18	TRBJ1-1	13	ASSGGTAMNTEAF
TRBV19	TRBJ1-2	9	ASSFRDGYT